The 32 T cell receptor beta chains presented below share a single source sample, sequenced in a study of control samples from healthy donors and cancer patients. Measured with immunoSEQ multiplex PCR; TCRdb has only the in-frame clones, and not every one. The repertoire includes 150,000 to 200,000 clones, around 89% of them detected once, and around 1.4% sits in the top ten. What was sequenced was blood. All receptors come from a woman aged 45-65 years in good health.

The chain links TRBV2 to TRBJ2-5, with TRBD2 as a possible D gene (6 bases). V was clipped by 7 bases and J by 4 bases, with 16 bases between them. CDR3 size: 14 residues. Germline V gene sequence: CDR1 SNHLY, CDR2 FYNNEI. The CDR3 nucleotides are TGTGCCAGCACCGCGGGGACGCCCCCAGAGACCCAGTACTTC. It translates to CASTAGTPPETQYF.

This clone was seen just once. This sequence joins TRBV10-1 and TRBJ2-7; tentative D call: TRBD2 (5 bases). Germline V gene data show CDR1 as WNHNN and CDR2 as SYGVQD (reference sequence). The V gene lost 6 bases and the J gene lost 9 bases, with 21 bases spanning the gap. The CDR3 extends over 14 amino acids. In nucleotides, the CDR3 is TGCGCCAGCAGAGAGGGTGGGCTCAAGGTGTGGCAGTACTTC. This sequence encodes CASREGGLKVWQYF.

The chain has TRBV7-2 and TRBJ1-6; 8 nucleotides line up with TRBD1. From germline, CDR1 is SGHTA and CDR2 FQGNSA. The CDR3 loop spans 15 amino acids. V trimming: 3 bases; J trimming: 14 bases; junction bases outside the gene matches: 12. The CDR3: CASSLMGTGGFSLHF. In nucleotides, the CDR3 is TGTGCCAGCAGCTTGATGGGGACAGGAGGTTTCTCCCTCCACTTT.

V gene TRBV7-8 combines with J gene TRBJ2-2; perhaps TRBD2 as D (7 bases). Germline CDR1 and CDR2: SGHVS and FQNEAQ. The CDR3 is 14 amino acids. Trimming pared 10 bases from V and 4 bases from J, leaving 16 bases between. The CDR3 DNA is TGTGCCATTCGAAGGGGGGGAATCACCGGGGAGCTGTTTTTT. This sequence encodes CAIRRGGITGELFF.

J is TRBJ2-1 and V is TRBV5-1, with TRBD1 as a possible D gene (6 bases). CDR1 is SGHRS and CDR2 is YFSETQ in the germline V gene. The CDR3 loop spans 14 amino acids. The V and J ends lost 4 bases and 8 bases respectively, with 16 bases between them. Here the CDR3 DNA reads TGCGCCAGCAGCCCACAGGACCCAGGGGATGAGCAGTTCTTC. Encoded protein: CASSPQDPGDEQFF. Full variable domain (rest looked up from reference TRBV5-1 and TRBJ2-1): KAGVTQTPRYLIKTRGQQVTLSCSPISGHRSVSWYQQTPGQGLQFLFEYFSETQRNKGNFPGRFSGRQFSNSRSEMNVSTLELGDSALYLCASSPQDPGDEQFFGPGTRLTVL.

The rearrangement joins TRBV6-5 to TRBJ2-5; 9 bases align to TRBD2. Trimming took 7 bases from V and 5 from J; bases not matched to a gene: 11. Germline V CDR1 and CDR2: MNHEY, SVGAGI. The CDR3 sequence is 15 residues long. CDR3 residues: CASTLISGSGETQYF. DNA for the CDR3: TGTGCCAGCACCCTGATTAGCGGGAGTGGGGAGACCCAGTACTTC.

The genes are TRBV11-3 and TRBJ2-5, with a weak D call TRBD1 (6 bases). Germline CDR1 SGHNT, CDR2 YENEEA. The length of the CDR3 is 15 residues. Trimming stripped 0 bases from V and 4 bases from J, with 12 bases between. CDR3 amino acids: CASSLDPGAGETQYF. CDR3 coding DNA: TGTGCCAGCAGCTTAGATCCAGGGGCTGGAGAGACCCAGTACTTC.

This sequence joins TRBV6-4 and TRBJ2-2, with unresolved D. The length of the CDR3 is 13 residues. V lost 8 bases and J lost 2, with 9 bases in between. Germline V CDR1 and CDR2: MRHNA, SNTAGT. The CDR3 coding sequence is TGTGCCAGCGGGGAAGATAACACCGGGGAGCTGTTTTTT. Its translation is CASGEDNTGELFF.

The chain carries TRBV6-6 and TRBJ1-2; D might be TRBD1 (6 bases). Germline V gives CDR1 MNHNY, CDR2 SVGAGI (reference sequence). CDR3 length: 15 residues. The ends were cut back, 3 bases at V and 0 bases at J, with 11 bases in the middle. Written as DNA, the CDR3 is TGTGCCAGCAGTTATGGGGGGGCGACTAACTATGGCTACACCTTC. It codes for CASSYGGATNYGYTF.

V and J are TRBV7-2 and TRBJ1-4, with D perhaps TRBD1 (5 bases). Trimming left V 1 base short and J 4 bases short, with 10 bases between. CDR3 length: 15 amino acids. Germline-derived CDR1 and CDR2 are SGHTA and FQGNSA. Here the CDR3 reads CASSLDKGLNEKLFF. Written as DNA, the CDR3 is TGTGCCAGCAGCTTAGATAAGGGGCTTAATGAAAAACTGTTTTTT.

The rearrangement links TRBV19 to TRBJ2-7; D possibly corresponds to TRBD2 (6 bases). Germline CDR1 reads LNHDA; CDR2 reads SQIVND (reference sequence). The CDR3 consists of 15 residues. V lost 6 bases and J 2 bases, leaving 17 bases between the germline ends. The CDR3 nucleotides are TGTGCCAGTAGAGTGGCCCTCGGGGGAACCTACGAGCAGTACTTC. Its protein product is CASRVALGGTYEQYF.

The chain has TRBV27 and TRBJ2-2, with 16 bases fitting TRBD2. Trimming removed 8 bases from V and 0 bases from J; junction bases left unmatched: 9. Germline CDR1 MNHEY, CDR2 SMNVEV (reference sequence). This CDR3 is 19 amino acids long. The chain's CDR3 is CASCFRGLAGGTNTGELFF. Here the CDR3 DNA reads TGTGCCAGCTGCTTCCGGGGACTAGCGGGGGGGACGAACACCGGGGAGCTGTTTTTT.

CDR3 in amino acids: CASSLLGQGSNQPQHF. Written as DNA, the CDR3 is TGTGCCAGCAGTTTATTAGGTCAGGGGAGCAATCAGCCCCAGCATTTT. The rearrangement links TRBV28 to TRBJ1-5; D perhaps matches TRBD1 (6 bases). This CDR3 region has 16 residues. V lost 1 base to trimming and J lost 1 base, with 11 bases between them. The germline V gene has CDR1 MDHEN and CDR2 SYDVKM.

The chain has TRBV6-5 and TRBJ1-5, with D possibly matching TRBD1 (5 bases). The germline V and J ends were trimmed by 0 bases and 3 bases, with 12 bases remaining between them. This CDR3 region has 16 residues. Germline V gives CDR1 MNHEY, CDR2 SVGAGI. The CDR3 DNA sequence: TGTGCCAGCAGTTACTCCGGGGGGGGGTCCAATCAGCCCCAGCATTTT. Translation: CASSYSGGGSNQPQHF.

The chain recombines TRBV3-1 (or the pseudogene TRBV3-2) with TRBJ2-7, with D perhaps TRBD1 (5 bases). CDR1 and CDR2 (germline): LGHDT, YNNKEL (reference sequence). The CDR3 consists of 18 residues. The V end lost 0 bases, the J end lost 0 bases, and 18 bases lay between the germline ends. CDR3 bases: TGTGCCAGCAGCCAAGAACAGGAGAGGCGATCTAGCTCCTACGAGCAGTACTTC. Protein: CASSQEQERRSSSYEQYF.

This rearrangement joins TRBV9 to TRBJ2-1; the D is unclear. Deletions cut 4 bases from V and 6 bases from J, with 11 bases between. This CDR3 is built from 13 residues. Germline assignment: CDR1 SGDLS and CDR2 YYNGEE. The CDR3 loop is CASSPPSPNEQFF. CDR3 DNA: TGTGCCAGCAGCCCTCCGTCCCCCAATGAGCAGTTCTTC.

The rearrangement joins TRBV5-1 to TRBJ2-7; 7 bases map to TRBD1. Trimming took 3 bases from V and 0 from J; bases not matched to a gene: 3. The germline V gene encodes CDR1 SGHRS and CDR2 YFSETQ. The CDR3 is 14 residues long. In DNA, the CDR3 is TGCGCCAGCAGCTCCGGGACAGCCTCCTACGAGCAGTACTTC. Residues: CASSSGTASYEQYF. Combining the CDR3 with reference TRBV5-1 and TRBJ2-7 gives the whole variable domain KAGVTQTPRYLIKTRGQQVTLSCSPISGHRSVSWYQQTPGQGLQFLFEYFSETQRNKGNFPGRFSGRQFSNSRSEMNVSTLELGDSALYLCASSSGTASYEQYFGPGTRLTVT.

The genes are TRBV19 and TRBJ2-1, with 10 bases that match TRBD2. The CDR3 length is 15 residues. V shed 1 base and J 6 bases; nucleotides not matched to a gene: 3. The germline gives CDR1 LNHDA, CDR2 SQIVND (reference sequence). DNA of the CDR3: TGTGCCAGTAGTATAGGAGCGGGAGGGGGCAATGAGCAGTTCTTC. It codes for CASSIGAGGGNEQFF.

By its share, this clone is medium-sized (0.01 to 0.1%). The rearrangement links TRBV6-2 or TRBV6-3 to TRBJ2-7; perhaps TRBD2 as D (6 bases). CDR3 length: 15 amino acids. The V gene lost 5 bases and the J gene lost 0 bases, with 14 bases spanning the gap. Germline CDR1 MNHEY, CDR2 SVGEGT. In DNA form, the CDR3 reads TGTGCCAGCAGTAGAGCCCTGGAGGGCTCCTACGAGCAGTACTTC. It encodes CASSRALEGSYEQYF.

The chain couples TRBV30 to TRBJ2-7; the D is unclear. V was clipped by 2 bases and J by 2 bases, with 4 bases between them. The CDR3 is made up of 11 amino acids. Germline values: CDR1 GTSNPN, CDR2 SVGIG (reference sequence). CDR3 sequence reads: CAWSLTYEQYF. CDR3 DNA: TGTGCCTGGAGTCTAACCTACGAGCAGTACTTC. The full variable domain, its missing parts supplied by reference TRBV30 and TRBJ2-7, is SQTIHQWPATLVQPVGSPLSLECTVEGTSNPNLYWYRQAAGRGLQLLFYSVGIGQISSEVPQNLSASRPQDRQFILSSKKLLLSDSGFYLCAWSLTYEQYFGPGTRLTVT.

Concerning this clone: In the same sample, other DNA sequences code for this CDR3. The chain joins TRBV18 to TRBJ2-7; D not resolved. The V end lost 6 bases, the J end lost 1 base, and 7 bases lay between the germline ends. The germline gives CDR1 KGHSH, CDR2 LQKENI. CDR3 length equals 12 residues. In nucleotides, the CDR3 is TGTGCCAGCTCTTCGTCTTCCTACGAGCAGTACTTC. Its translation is CASSSSSYEQYF.

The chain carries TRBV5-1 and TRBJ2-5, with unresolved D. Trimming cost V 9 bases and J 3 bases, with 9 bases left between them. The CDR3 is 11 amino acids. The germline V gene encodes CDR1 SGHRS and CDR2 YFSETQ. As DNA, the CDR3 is TGCGCCACCACGCTGGAAGAGACCCAGTACTTC. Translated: CATTLEETQYF.

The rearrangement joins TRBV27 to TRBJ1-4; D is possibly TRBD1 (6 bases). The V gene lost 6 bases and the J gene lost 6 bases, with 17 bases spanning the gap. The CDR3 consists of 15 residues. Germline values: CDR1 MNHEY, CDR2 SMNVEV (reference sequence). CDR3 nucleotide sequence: TGTGCCAGCAGCCGCCGGATAGGGGGGGATGAAAAACTGTTTTTT. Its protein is CASSRRIGGDEKLFF.

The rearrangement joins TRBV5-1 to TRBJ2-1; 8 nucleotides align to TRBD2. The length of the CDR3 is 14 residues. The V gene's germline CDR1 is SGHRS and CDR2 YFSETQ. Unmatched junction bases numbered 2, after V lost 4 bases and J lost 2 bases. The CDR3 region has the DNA TGCGCCAGCAGCCAGGGACTAGCCTACAATGAGCAGTTCTTC. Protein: CASSQGLAYNEQFF.

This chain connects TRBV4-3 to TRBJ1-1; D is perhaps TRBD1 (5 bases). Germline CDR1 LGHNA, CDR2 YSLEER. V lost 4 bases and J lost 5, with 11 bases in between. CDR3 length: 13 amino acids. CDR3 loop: CASSLQVTTEAFF. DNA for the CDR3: TGCGCCAGCAGCCTACAGGTTACAACTGAAGCTTTCTTT.

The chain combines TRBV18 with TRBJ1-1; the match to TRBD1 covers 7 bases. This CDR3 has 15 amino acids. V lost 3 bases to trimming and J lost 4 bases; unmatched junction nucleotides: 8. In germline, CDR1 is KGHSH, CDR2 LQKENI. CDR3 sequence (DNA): TGTGCCAGCTCACCTCAGACAGGGCGGACCACTGAAGCTTTCTTT. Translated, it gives CASSPQTGRTTEAFF.

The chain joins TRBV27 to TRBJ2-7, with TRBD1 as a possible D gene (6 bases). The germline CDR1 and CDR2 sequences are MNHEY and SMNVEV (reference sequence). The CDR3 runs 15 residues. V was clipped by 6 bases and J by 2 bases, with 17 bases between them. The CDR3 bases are TGTGCCAGCAGGACGACCGACAGGTCCCCCTACGAGCAGTACTTC. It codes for CASRTTDRSPYEQYF.

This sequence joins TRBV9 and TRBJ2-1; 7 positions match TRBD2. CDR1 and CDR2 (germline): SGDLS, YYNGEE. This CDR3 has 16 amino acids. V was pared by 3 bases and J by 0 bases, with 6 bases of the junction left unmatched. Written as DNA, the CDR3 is TGTGCCAGCAGCGCTGGTGGGGGGGGCTCCTACAATGAGCAGTTCTTC. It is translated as CASSAGGGGSYNEQFF.

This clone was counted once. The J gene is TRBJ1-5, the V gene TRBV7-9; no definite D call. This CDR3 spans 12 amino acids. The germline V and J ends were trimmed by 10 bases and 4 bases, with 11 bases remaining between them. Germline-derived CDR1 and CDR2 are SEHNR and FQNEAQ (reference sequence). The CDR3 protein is CATTGPNQPQHF. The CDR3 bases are TGTGCCACGACCGGCCCAAATCAGCCCCAGCATTTT.

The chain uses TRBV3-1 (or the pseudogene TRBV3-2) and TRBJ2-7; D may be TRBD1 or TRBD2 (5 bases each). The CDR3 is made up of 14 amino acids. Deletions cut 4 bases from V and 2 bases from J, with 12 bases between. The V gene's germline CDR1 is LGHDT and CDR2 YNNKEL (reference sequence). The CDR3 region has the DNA TGTGCCAGCAGCCCCAGGACGGGGCCCTACGAGCAGTACTTC. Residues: CASSPRTGPYEQYF.

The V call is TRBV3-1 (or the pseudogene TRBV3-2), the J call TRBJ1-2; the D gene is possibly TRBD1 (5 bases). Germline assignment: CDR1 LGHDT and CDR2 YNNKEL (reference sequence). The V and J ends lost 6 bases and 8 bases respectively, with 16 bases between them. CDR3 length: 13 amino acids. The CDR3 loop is CASRLETGAGYTF. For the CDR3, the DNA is TGTGCCAGCAGATTAGAAACAGGTGCAGGCTACACCTTC.

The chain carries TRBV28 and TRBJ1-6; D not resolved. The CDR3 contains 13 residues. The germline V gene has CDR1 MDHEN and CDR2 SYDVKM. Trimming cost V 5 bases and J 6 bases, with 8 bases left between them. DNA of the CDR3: TGTGCCAGCAGTGCGCGGACTAATTCACCCCTCCACTTT. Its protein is CASSARTNSPLHF.